This T cell receptor beta chain was identified during a study of shared clonotypes between healthy human individuals. For the study at large: Sampling drew on donors who were a couple of women and three men aged 18 to 49.

Everyone who donated was a Caucasian adult who lived in Nashville, Tennessee. The CDR3 length is 17 residues. Germline V gene data show CDR1 as SGHDT and CDR2 as YYEEEE. V lost 4 bases, J lost 4 bases, and 16 bases stayed unmatched. Profiling relied on immunoSEQ multiplex PCR, and the TCRdb table lists in-frame clones only, not all of them. Of roughly 2.5 million clones listed, more than 90% are singletons. The source material was naive CD4+ T cells sorted from blood. Subset specified: CD45RA+ positively selected. The chain couples TRBV5-6 to TRBJ1-1, with 7 nucleotides matching TRBD1. The clonotype originates from a man aged 18 to 29 in good health. The CDR3 DNA is TGTGCCAGCAGCAATAATCCCGGCAGGGGGTATAGCACTGAAGCTTTCTTT. Its protein is CASSNNPGRGYSTEAFF.